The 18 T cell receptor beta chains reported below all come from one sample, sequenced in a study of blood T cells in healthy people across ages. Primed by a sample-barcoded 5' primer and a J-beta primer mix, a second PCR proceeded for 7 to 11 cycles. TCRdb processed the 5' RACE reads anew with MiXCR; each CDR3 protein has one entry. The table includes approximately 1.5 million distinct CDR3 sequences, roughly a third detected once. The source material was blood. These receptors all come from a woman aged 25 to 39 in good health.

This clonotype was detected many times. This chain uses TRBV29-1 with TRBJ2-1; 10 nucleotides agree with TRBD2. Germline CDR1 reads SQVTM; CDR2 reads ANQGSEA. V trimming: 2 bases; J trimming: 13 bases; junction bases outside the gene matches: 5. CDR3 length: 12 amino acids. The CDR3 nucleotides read TGCAGCGTTGAAACGCTAGCGGGAGATCAGTTCTTC. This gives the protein CSVETLAGDQFF.

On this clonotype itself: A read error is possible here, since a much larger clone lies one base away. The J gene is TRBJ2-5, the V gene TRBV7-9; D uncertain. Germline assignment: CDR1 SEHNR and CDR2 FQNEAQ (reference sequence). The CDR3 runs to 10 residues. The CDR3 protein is CAGSAGTQYF. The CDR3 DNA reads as TGTGCGGGTTCGGCTGGGACCCAGTACTTC.

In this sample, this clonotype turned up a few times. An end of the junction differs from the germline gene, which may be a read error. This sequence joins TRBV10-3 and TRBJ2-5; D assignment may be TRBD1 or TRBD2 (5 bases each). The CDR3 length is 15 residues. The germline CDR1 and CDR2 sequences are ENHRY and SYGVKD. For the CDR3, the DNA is TGTGTCATCAGTGAGTCGAGAGGGGTTGGGGAGACCCAGTACTTC. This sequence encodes CVISESRGVGETQYF.

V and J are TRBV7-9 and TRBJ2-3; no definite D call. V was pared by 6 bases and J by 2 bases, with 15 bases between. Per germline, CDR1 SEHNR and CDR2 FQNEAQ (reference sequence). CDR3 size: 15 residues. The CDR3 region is CASSLSTTLTDTQYF. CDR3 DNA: TGTGCCAGCAGTCTCTCTACCACGCTCACAGATACGCAGTATTTT. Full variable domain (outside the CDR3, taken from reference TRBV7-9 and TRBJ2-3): DTGVSQNPRHKITKRGQNVTFRCDPISEHNRLYWYRQTLGQGPEFLTYFQNEAQLEKSRLLSDRFSAERPKGSFSTLEIQRTEQGDSAMYLCASSLSTTLTDTQYFGPGTRLTVL.

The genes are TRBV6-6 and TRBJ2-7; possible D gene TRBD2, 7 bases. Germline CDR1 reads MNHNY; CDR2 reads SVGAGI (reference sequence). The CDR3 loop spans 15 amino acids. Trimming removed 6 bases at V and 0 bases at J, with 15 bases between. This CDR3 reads CASREGRGNSYEQYF. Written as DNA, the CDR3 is TGTGCCAGCAGGGAGGGGAGGGGGAACTCCTACGAGCAGTACTTC.

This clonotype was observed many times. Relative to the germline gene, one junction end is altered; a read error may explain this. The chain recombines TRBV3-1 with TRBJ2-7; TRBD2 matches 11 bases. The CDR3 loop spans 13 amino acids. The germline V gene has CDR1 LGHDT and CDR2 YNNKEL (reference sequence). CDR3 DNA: TGCGCCAGCAGCCAACTAGCGGGAGACGAGCAGTACTTC. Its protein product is CASSQLAGDEQYF.

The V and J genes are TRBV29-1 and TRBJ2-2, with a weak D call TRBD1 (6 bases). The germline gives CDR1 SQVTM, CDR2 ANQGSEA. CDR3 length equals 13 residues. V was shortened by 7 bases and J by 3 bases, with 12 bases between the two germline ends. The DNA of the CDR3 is TGCAGCGCATCGACAGGTTACACCGGGGAGCTGTTTTTT. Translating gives CSASTGYTGELFF.

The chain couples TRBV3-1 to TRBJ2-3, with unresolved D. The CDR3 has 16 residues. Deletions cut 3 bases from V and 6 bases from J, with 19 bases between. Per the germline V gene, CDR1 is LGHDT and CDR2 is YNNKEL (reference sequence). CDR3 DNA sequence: TGTGCCAGCAGCCAGCGTGCCAGCCCCAGGCAGGATACGCAGTATTTT. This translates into CASSQRASPRQDTQYF.

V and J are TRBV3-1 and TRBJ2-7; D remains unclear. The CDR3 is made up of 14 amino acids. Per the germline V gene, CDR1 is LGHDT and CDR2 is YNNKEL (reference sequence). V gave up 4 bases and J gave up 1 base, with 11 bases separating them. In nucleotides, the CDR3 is TGTGCCAGCAGCCTATGGGTCAAATCCTACGAGCAGTACTTC. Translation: CASSLWVKSYEQYF.

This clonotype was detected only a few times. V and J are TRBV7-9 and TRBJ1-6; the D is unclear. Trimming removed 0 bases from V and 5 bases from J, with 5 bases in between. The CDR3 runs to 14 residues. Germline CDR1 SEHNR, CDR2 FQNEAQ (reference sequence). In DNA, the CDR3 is TGTGCCAGCAGCTTAGCACCGGATAATTCACCCCTCCACTTT. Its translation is CASSLAPDNSPLHF. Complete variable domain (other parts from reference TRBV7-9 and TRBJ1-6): DTGVSQNPRHKITKRGQNVTFRCDPISEHNRLYWYRQTLGQGPEFLTYFQNEAQLEKSRLLSDRFSAERPKGSFSTLEIQRTEQGDSAMYLCASSLAPDNSPLHFGNGTRLTVT.

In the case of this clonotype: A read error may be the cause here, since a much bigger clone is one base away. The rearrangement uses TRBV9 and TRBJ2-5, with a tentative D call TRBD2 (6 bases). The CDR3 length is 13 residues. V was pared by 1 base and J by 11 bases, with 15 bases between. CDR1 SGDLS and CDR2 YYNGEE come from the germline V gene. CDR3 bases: TGTGCCAGCAGCGTAATGGGGGGTTTGGAGCAGTACTTC. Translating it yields CASSVMGGLEQYF.

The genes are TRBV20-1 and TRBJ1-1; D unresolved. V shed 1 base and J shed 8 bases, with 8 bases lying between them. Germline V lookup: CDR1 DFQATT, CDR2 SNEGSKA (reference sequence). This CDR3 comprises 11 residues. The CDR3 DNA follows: TGCAGTGCTAGAGTGAGGGAAGAAGCTTTCTTT. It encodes CSARVREEAFF.

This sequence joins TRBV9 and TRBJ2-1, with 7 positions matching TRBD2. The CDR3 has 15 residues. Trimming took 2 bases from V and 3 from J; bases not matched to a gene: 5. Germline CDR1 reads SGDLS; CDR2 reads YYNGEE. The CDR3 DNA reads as TGTGCCAGCAGCGTGAGGGACTATCTCTACAATGAGCAGTTCTTC. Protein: CASSVRDYLYNEQFF.

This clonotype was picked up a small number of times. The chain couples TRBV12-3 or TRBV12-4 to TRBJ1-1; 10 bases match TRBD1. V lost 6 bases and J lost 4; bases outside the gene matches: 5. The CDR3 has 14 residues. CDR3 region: CASRDRGGSTEAFF. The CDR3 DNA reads TGTGCCAGCAGGGACAGGGGGGGAAGCACTGAAGCTTTCTTT.

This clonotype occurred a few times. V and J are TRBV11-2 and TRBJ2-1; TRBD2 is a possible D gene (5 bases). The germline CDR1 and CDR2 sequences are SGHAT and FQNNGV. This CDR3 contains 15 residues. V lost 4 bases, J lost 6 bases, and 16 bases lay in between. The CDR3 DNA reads TGTGCCAGCAGCTCCCTAGCCGGGCCCCTCAATGAGCAGTTCTTC. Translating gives CASSSLAGPLNEQFF.

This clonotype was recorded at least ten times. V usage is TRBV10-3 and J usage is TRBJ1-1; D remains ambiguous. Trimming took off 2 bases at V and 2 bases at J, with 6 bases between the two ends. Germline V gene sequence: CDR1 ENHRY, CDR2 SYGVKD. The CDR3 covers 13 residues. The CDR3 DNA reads TGTGCCATCAGTGAGCCAGAAAACACTGAAGCTTTCTTT. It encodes CAISEPENTEAFF.

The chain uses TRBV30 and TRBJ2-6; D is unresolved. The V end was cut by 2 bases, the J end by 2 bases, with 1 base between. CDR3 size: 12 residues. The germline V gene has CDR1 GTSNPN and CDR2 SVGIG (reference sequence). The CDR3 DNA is TGTGCCTGGAGTCCTGGGGCCAACGTCCTGACTTTC. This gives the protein CAWSPGANVLTF.

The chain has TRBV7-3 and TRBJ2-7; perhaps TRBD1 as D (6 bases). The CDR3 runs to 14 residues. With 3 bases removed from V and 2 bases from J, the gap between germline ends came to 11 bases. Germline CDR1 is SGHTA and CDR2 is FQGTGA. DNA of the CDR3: TGTGCCAGCAGCTTCTGGCAGGGGACCTACGAGCAGTACTTC. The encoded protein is CASSFWQGTYEQYF. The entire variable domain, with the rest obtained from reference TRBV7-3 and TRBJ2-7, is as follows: GAGVSQTPSNKVTEKGKYVELRCDPISGHTALYWYRQSLGQGPEFLIYFQGTGAADDSGLPNDRFFAVRPEGSVSTLKIQRTERGDSAVYLCASSFWQGTYEQYFGPGTRLTVT.